This entry lists 22 T cell receptor beta chains sequenced from one sample in a study of blood T cells in healthy people across ages. For the second PCR, which ran for about 7 to 11 cycles, a sample-barcoded 5' primer and a J-beta primer mix were used. MiXCR, run by TCRdb on the 5' RACE reads, gives a single entry per CDR3 protein. The table lists under 850,000 distinct CDR3 sequences, about 36% of them singletons, with over 10% in the top ten. The sample comprised blood. These receptor sequences come from a man aged 18 to 30 in good health.

This clonotype appeared a few times. CDR3 nucleotide sequence: TGTGCCAGCAGGTTCAGGGGCGGTACTAACTATGGCTACACCTTC. Translation gives CASRFRGGTNYGYTF. This rearrangement joins TRBV2 to TRBJ1-2, with D maybe TRBD1 (6 bases). The V gene lost 6 bases and the J gene lost 0 bases, with 14 bases spanning the gap. This CDR3 spans 15 amino acids. In germline, CDR1 is SNHLY, CDR2 FYNNEI.

With respect to this clonotype: This may arise from a read error, as a much more abundant clone is one base away. V and J are TRBV7-9 and TRBJ2-1; 7 positions match TRBD1. Per the germline V gene, CDR1 is SEHNR and CDR2 is FQNEAQ (reference sequence). V was clipped by 3 bases and J by 4 bases; unmatched bases: 9. CDR3 length: 16 residues. The CDR3 loop reads CASSFFTGQNYNEQFF. The DNA of the CDR3 is TGTGCCAGCAGCTTCTTTACGGGACAGAATTACAATGAGCAGTTCTTC.

The table lists this clonotype with a count of one. V and J are TRBV4-3 and TRBJ2-3, with 7 bases identical to TRBD2. Per germline, CDR1 LGHNA and CDR2 YSLEER. This CDR3 spans 18 amino acids. With V trimmed by 3 bases and J by 0 bases, 12 bases remained unmatched. CDR3 in amino acids: CASSHGYGTTASTDTQYF. DNA for the CDR3: TGCGCCAGCAGCCATGGCTACGGGACTACCGCTAGCACAGATACGCAGTATTTT.

A note on this clonotype: Possible read error: a much larger clone is one base away. The chain combines TRBV7-9 with TRBJ2-7, with D perhaps assigned TRBD1 or TRBD2 (5 bases each). Germline V gene sequence: CDR1 SEHNR, CDR2 FQNEAQ (reference sequence). This CDR3 is built from 18 residues. In DNA form, the CDR3 reads TGTGCCAGCGGCTTAGGTGGTGGTAAGGGGACCAAAAACTACGAGCAGTACTTC. This sequence encodes CASGLGGGKGTKNYEQYF.

The chain uses TRBV6-2 or TRBV6-3 and TRBJ2-7; possible D gene TRBD1, 5 bases. The CDR3 is made up of 13 amino acids. V gave up 7 bases and J gave up 2 bases, with 12 bases separating them. The germline gives CDR1 MNHEY, CDR2 SVGEGT. CDR3 DNA: TGTGCCAGCACTACGGACACAGCCTACGAGCAGTACTTC. Translated: CASTTDTAYEQYF.

This clonotype was detected only once. This may be a read error, as it is one base from a much larger clone. V usage is TRBV5-6 and J usage is TRBJ1-2; weak D call: TRBD1 (5 bases). V was cut by 4 bases and J by 0 bases, with 16 bases left in between. Germline V gene lookup returns CDR1 SGHDT and CDR2 YYEEEE. The CDR3 has 16 residues. The CDR3 sequence: CASSRPSRGANYGYTF. The CDR3 DNA follows: TGTGCCAGCAGCCGTCCCAGCCGGGGGGCTAACTATGGCTACACCTTC.

There are many counts of this clonotype. The chain links TRBV5-1 to TRBJ2-5; D is unclear. V dropped 4 bases and J dropped 2 bases, with 3 bases sitting between them. The CDR3 contains 11 residues. Germline V CDR1 and CDR2: SGHRS, YFSETQ. CDR3 in amino acids: CASSTQETQYF. CDR3 in DNA: TGCGCCAGCAGCACACAAGAGACCCAGTACTTC.

Notes on this clonotype: The junction and the germline gene differ at one end; a read error may be behind it. The rearrangement links TRBV5-1 to TRBJ2-5, with 7 bases lining up with TRBD1. CDR1 is SGHRS, CDR2 YFSETQ, per germline. The CDR3 extends over 14 amino acids. The CDR3: CASSLGQRQGTQYF. CDR3 DNA sequence: TGCGCCAGCAGCCTGGGACAGAGACAAGGGACCCAGTACTTC.

This clonotype was detected many times. V usage is TRBV12-3 or TRBV12-4 and J usage is TRBJ2-7; 13 bases line up with TRBD2. The CDR3 runs to 15 residues. J was trimmed by 2 bases and V by 6 bases; bases with no gene match: 4. DNA of the CDR3: TGTGCCAGCAGGGGGACTAGCGGGGACCCCTACGAGCAGTACTTC. Encoded protein: CASRGTSGDPYEQYF.

Only a few counts were recorded for this clonotype. V usage is TRBV3-1 and J usage is TRBJ2-1; 10 bases match TRBD2. The J segment lost 8 bases and the V segment lost 0 bases, leaving 16 bases of the junction unmatched. The CDR3 has 19 residues. The germline CDR1 and CDR2 sequences are LGHDT and YNNKEL (reference sequence). The CDR3 region has the DNA TGTGCCAGCAGCCAAGATCTTAGGGTAGAGCGGGGGGGCTTTGATGAGCAGTTCTTC. As protein: CASSQDLRVERGGFDEQFF.

Only a few counts were recorded for this clonotype. V and J are TRBV6-5 and TRBJ1-6; D call uncertain. With 2 bases removed from V and 2 bases from J, the gap between germline ends came to 7 bases. The CDR3 has 15 amino acids. Germline V gene lookup returns CDR1 MNHEY and CDR2 SVGAGI. Here the CDR3 DNA reads TGTGCCAGCAGTTACGGGAGTACCTATAATTCACCCCTCCACTTT. It specifies CASSYGSTYNSPLHF.

This clonotype was recorded a few times. The chain links TRBV6-1 to TRBJ2-1; 15 bases fit TRBD2. Trimming cost V 6 bases and J 4 bases; bases outside gene matches: 7. This CDR3 has 17 residues. Germline lookup yields CDR1 MNHNS and CDR2 SASEGT. The CDR3 reads CASRPGLAGGGYNEQFF. The CDR3 DNA reads TGTGCCAGCAGGCCGGGACTAGCGGGGGGAGGGTACAATGAGCAGTTCTTC.

This clonotype was seen a few times. The chain couples TRBV6-6 to TRBJ1-4; D remains ambiguous. Germline CDR1 and CDR2: MNHNY and SVGAGI (reference sequence). The CDR3 runs 14 residues. The germline V and J ends were trimmed by 0 bases and 8 bases, with 10 bases remaining between them. DNA for the CDR3: TGTGCCAGCAGTTACTCGCGCCAGGTCGAAAAACTGTTTTTT. Its translation: CASSYSRQVEKLFF.

This clonotype occurred once. A much larger clone lies a single base off, so this may be a read error. The V and J genes are TRBV24-1 and TRBJ2-1; 9 nucleotides match TRBD1. J was trimmed by 6 bases and V by 5 bases; bases with no gene match: 7. This CDR3 is 15 amino acids long. CDR1 KGHDR and CDR2 SFDVKD come from the germline V gene. The CDR3 DNA follows: TGTGCCACCAGTGGGGGACAGGGTCTCGCCAATGAGCAGTTCTTC. As protein: CATSGGQGLANEQFF.

V is TRBV4-1 and J is TRBJ2-1, with 12 bases matching TRBD2. The germline V gene encodes CDR1 MGHRA and CDR2 YSYEKL. This CDR3 has 16 amino acids. Unmatched junction bases numbered 7, after V lost 1 base and J lost 9 bases. The CDR3 reads CASSQVPSGGAGEQFF. The CDR3 DNA follows: TGCGCCAGCAGCCAAGTCCCTAGCGGGGGGGCGGGTGAGCAGTTCTTC.

This rearrangement joins TRBV20-1 to TRBJ1-3, with D possibly TRBD1 on 6 matching bases. This CDR3 is 14 amino acids long. From germline, CDR1 is DFQATT and CDR2 SNEGSKA (reference sequence). V lost 6 bases, J lost 3 bases, and 15 bases lay in between. This CDR3 is CSARTGRGGNTIYF. The CDR3 DNA reads as TGCAGTGCCCGCACAGGGCGTGGTGGAAACACCATATATTTT.

The V gene is TRBV29-1, the J gene TRBJ2-7; possible D gene TRBD2, 6 bases. In germline, CDR1 is SQVTM, CDR2 ANQGSEA. V lost 4 bases to trimming and J lost 6 bases, with 16 bases between them. The CDR3 length is 13 residues. The CDR3 loop reads CSVGPMEGGEQYF. The CDR3 nucleotides read TGCAGCGTTGGGCCCATGGAGGGCGGCGAGCAGTACTTC.

The table lists this clonotype with many counts. This chain joins TRBV5-1 and TRBJ2-5; D is unclear. Trimming shortened V by 4 bases and J by 2 bases, and 9 bases separated the two germline ends. The germline gives CDR1 SGHRS, CDR2 YFSETQ. This CDR3 contains 13 residues. In DNA, the CDR3 is TGCGCCAGCAGCCCGCCAGTTCAAGAGACCCAGTACTTC. It specifies CASSPPVQETQYF.

This chain links TRBV13 with TRBJ2-5; 7 bases are shared with TRBD1. The assigned J gene may be wrong: the sequence end matches TRBJ2-7 better. This CDR3 region has 14 residues. The germline gives CDR1 PRHDT, CDR2 FYEKMQ (reference sequence). Here the CDR3 DNA reads TGTGCCAGCTACAGGGGTAGCCGGCCCTACGAGCAGTACTTC. It specifies CASYRGSRPYEQYF.

This clonotype has more than one count but fewer than ten. The genes are TRBV5-1 and TRBJ1-2; perhaps TRBD1 as D (6 bases). Deletions cut 3 bases from V and 8 bases from J, with 23 bases between. Germline V gene sequence: CDR1 SGHRS, CDR2 YFSETQ. The CDR3 consists of 16 residues. Here the CDR3 DNA reads TGCGCCAGCAGCTCGGCGCCCGGGGAACAGGGTTCAGGCTACACCTTC. It translates to CASSSAPGEQGSGYTF.

As regards this clonotype: A much bigger clone sits one base away, suggesting this may be a read error. The V gene is TRBV12-3 or TRBV12-4, the J gene TRBJ2-1; 10 bases are shared with TRBD1. The CDR3 loop spans 14 amino acids. The V and J ends lost 5 bases and 7 bases, in that order; junction bases with no gene match: 5. The CDR3 coding sequence is TGTGCCAGCAGTGTAAGGACAGGGGGGAATGAGCAGTTCTTC. Its protein is CASSVRTGGNEQFF.

J is TRBJ1-4 and V is TRBV7-2; the match to TRBD1 covers 9 bases. Trimming removed 8 bases from V and 13 bases from J; junction bases left unmatched: 5. The CDR3 covers 11 residues. Germline V gives CDR1 SGHTA, CDR2 FQGNSA. CDR3 nucleotides: TGTGCCAGCGGACAGGGGAAGGGACTGTTTTTT. It specifies CASGQGKGLFF. Full variable domain (missing parts from reference TRBV7-2 and TRBJ1-4): GAGVSQSPSNKVTEKGKDVELRCDPISGHTALYWYRQSLGQGLEFLIYFQGNSAPDKSGLPSDRFSAERTGGSVSTLTIQRTQQEDSAVYLCASGQGKGLFFGSGTQLSVL.